Listed here is a single T cell receptor (beta chain). The data are from a study of T cell responses to AZD1222 COVID-19 vaccine. Clones were sequenced by immunoSEQ multiplex PCR, and TCRdb holds only the in-frame ones, with some missing. This table holds some 200,000 clones, over 80% found once. The CDR3 contains 12 residues. V dropped 3 bases and J dropped 8 bases, with 8 bases sitting between them. Germline V CDR1 and CDR2: KGHSH, LQKENI. The gene calls are TRBV18 and TRBJ2-1; D gene ambiguous. This TCR derives from an adult in good health. The starting material was peripheral blood, obtained on day 0 of AZD1222 vaccination. CDR3 region: CASSPDMYEQFF. The CDR3 nucleotides read TGTGCCAGCTCACCTGACATGTATGAGCAGTTCTTC.